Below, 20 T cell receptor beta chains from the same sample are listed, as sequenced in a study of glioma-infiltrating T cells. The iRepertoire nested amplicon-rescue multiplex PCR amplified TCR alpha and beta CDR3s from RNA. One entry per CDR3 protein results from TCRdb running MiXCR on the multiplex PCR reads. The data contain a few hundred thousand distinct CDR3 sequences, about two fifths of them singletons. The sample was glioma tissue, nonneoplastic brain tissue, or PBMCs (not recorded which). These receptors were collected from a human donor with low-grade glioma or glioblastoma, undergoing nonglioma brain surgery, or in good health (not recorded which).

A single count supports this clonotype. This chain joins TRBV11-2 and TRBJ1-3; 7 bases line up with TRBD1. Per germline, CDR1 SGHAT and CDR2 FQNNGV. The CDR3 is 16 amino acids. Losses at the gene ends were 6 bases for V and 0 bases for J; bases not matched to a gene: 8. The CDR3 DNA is TGTGCCAGCAGATCGGGACAGTCGAGCTCTGGAAACACCATATATTTT. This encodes CASRSGQSSSGNTIYF.

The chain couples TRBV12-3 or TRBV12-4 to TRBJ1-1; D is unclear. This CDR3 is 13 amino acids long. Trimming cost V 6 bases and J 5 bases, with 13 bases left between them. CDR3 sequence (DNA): TGTGCCAGCAGCCTGGGAGTTACAACTGAAGCTTTCTTT. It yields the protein CASSLGVTTEAFF.

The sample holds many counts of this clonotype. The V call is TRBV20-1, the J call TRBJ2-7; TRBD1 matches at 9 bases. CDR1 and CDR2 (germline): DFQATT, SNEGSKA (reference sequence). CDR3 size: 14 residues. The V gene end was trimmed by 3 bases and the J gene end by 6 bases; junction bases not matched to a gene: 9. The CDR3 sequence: CSARDPGQGGEQYF. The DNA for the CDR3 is TGCAGTGCTAGGGATCCGGGACAGGGAGGCGAGCAGTACTTC.

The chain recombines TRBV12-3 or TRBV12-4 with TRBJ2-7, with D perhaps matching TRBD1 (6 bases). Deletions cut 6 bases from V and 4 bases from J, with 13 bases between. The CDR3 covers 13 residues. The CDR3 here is CASRPRTAYEQYF. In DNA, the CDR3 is TGTGCCAGCAGACCCCGGACAGCTTACGAGCAGTACTTC.

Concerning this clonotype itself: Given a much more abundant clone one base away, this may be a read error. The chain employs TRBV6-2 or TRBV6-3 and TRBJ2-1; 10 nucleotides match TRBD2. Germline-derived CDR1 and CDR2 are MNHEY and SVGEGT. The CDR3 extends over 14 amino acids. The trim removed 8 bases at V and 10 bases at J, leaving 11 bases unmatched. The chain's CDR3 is CASHTSGIYYEQFF. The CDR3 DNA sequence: TGTGCCAGCCACACTAGCGGGATTTATTACGAGCAGTTCTTC.

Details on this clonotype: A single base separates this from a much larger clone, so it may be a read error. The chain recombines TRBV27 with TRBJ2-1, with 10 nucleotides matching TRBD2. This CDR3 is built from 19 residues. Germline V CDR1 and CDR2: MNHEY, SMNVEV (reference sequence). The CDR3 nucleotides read TGTTCCAGCAGTTCTACTAGCGGGGCTCATTACCCTGATTACAATGAGCAGTTCTTC. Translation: CSSSSTSGAHYPDYNEQFF.

In nucleotides, the CDR3 is TGTGCCAGCAGAACTGAGACAGGGGGCCGCACTGAAGCTTTCTTT. Encoded protein: CASRTETGGRTEAFF. The V and J genes are TRBV7-8 and TRBJ1-1, with 10 bases that match TRBD1. Germline values: CDR1 SGHVS, CDR2 FQNEAQ. The junction had 8 bases not matched to a gene; V was cut back by 6 bases and J by 4 bases. The CDR3 spans 15 residues.

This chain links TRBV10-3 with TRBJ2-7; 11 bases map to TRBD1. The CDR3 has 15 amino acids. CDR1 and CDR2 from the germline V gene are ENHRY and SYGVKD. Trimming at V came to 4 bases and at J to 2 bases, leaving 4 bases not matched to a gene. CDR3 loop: CAISGGQGATYEQYF. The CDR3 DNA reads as TGTGCCATCAGTGGTGGACAGGGGGCTACCTACGAGCAGTACTTC.

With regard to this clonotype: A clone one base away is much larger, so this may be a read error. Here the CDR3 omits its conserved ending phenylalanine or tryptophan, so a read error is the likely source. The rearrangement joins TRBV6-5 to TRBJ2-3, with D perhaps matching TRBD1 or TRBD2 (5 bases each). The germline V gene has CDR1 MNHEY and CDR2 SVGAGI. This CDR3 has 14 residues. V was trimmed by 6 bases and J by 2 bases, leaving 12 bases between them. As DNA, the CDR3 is TGTGCCAGCAGCGGGACCATACACACAGATACGCAGTATCTT. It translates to CASSGTIHTDTQYL.

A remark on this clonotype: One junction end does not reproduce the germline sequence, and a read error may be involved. The CDR3 coding sequence is TGTGCCAGCATCTTGGATTTCGGACAGCTAAACACAGATACGCAGTATTTT. Amino acids: CASILDFGQLNTDTQYF. The chain joins TRBV5-4 to TRBJ2-3; tentative D call: TRBD1 (6 bases). Per the germline V gene, CDR1 is SGHNT and CDR2 is YYREEE (reference sequence). This CDR3 comprises 17 residues.

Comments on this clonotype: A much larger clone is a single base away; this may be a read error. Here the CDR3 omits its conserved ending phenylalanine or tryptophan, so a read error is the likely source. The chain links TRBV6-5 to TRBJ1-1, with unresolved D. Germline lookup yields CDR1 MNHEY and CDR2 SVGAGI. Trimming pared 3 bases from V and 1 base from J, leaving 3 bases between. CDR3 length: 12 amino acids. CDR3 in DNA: TGTGCCAGCAGTTATAAGAACACTGAAGCTTTCTCT. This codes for CASSYKNTEAFS.

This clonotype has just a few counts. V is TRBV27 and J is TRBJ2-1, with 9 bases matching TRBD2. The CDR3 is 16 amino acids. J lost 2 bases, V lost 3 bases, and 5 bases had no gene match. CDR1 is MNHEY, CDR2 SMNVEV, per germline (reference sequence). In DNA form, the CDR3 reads TGTGCCAGCAGTTTGGGGGTAGCGGGAGCCTACAATGAGCAGTTCTTC. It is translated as CASSLGVAGAYNEQFF.

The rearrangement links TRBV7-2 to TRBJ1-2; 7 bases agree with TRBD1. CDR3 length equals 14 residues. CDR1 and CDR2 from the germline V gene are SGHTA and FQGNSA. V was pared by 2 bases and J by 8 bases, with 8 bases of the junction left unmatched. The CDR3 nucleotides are TGTGCCAGCAGCTTAAACAGGGGCGGGTGGGGCTACACCTTC. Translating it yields CASSLNRGGWGYTF.

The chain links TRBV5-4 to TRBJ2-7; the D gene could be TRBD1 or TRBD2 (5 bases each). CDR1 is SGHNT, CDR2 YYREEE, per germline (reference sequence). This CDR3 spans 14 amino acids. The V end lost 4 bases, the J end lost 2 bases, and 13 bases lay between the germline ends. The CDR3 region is CASSTGTSAYEQYF. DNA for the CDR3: TGTGCCAGCAGCACCGGGACGTCCGCCTACGAGCAGTACTTC.

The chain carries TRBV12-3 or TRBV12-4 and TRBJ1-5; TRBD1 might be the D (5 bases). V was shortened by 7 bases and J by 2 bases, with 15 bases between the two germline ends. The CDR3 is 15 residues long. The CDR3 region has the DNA TGTGCCAGCACCATGAGGGGTTCCGGCAATCAGCCCCAGCATTTT. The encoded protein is CASTMRGSGNQPQHF.

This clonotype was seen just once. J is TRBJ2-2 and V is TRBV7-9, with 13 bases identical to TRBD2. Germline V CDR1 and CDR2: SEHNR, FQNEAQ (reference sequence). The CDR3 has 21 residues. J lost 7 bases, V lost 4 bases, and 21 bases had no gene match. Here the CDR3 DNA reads TGTGCCAGCAGCTCCACCCGCCTTCGTACTAGCGGGAGGGCCACGGTCGGGGAGCTGTTTTTT. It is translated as CASSSTRLRTSGRATVGELFF.

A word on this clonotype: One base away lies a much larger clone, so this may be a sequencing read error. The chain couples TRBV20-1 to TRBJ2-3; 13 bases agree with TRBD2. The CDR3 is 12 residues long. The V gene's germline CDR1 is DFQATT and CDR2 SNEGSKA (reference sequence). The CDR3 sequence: CRLAGGADMQYF. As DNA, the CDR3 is TGCAGACTAGCGGGAGGGGCAGATATGCAGTATTTT.

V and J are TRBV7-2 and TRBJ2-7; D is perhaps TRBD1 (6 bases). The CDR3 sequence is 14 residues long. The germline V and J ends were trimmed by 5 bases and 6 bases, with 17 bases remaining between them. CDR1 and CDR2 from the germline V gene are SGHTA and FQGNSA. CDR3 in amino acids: CASSPRVQGREQYF. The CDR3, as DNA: TGTGCCAGCAGCCCTAGGGTGCAGGGGCGCGAGCAGTACTTC.

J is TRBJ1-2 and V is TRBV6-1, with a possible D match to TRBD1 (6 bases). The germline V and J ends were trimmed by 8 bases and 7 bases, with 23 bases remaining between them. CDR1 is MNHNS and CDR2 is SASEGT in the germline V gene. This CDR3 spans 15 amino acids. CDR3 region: CASEGLEVGASGYTF. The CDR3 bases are TGTGCCAGCGAAGGACTAGAGGTGGGGGCGAGTGGCTACACCTTC.

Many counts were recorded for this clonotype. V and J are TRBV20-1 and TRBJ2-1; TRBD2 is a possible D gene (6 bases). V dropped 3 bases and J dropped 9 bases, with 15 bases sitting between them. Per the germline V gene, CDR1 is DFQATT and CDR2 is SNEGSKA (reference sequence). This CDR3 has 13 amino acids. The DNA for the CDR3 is TGCAGTGCTAGCGGGAGTGCGCCATTTGAGCAGTTCTTC. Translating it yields CSASGSAPFEQFF.